This T cell receptor beta chain comes out of a study of OX40 agonist ivuxolimab in advanced cancers. Whole-study results and caveats: Relative to CD4+, CD8+ T cells held more expanded clones on average.

For this clone: Its target is unknown.

Here immunoSEQ multiplex PCR was the method, and the copy in TCRdb shows in-frame clones only, minus some. The table shows tens of thousands of clones, with approximately 88% occurring only once. Germline lookup yields CDR1 SGHNT and CDR2 YENEEA. Trimming removed 5 bases from V and 10 bases from J, with 15 bases in between. The CDR3 totals 14 residues. The chain uses TRBV11-3 and TRBJ1-6, with D possibly TRBD1 on 6 matching bases. The sample was CD4+ or CD8+ T cells sorted from blood, taken in a trial of the OX40 agonist ivuxolimab. The sequence was obtained from an adult with an advanced solid tumor such as melanoma, head and neck, liver or kidney cancer. The CDR3 bases are TGTGCCAGCAGCAAGGCCAGGGGAGGCTCACCCCTCCACTTT. Protein sequence: CASSKARGGSPLHF.